Below, 32 T cell receptor beta chains from the same sample are listed, as sequenced in a study of neurological immune-mediated disorders (dated by TCRdb to about 2019). Library preparation was by 5' RACE. Sequenced on an Illumina HiSeq 2500. Clones were called with MiXCR by TCRdb after fastp trimmed the public reads at Q25, and only in-frame beta chains were retained. For every CDR3 protein sequence, its rows merge into one entry that carries the most common genes and DNA. The sample table lists 35,000 to 45,000 distinct CDR3 sequences, about 9.9% of them with a count of one. Roughly 4% of the sample belongs to the ten largest clones. Sequenced: CD4+ T cells from blood. Every receptor here comes from a woman in her 30s with HTLV-1-associated myelopathy (HAM/TSP).

This clonotype was recorded at least ten times. V and J are TRBV29-1 and TRBJ1-2; D is perhaps TRBD1 (6 bases). CDR1 is SQVTM and CDR2 is ANQGSEA in the germline V gene. The CDR3 runs 11 residues. Trimming removed 0 bases at V and 14 bases at J, with 13 bases between. CDR3 nucleotide sequence: TGCAGCGTTGAAGATACTACAGGGAGTACCTTC. Its translation is CSVEDTTGSTF.

Worth noting for this clonotype: Here the CDR3 omits its conserved ending phenylalanine or tryptophan, so a read error is the likely source. The rearrangement links TRBV20-1 to TRBJ2-1, with no clear D. The CDR3 extends over 15 amino acids. V lost 0 bases, J lost 0 bases, and 9 bases lay in between. Germline CDR1 DFQATT, CDR2 SNEGSKA (reference sequence). Here the CDR3 reads CSARDPASSYNEQFL. The CDR3 nucleotides read TGCAGTGCTAGAGATCCAGCAAGCTCCTACAATGAGCAGTTCTTA.

This clonotype was detected ten times or more. The CDR3 protein is CASSHTGTGGQSYEQYF. CDR3 bases: TGTGCCAGCAGCCACACCGGGACAGGGGGGCAGTCCTACGAGCAGTACTTC. The V gene is TRBV3-1, the J gene TRBJ2-7, with 11 bases fitting TRBD1. Trimming cost V 3 bases and J 1 base; bases outside gene matches: 8. The CDR3 has 17 residues. The germline gives CDR1 LGHDT, CDR2 YNNKEL (reference sequence).

This clonotype was seen many times. The DNA of the CDR3 is TGCGCCAGCAGCCAAATAGCGGGGTCCTCAGATACGCAGTATTTT. This gives the protein CASSQIAGSSDTQYF. The V gene is TRBV5-1, the J gene TRBJ2-3; the match to TRBD2 covers 8 bases. CDR1 is SGHRS and CDR2 is YFSETQ in the germline V gene. The CDR3 loop spans 15 amino acids. V shed 4 bases and J 4 bases; nucleotides not matched to a gene: 8.

This clonotype was found many times. The rearrangement uses TRBV5-6 and TRBJ2-1; 10 bases are a match to TRBD2. Germline V gene lookup returns CDR1 SGHDT and CDR2 YYEEEE. The CDR3 contains 15 residues. V lost 4 bases, J lost 6 bases, and 7 bases stayed unmatched. As DNA, the CDR3 is TGTGCCAGCAGCATTTCAGGACTAGCGGTCAATGAGCAGTTCTTC. Translating gives CASSISGLAVNEQFF.

Many counts were recorded for this clonotype. DNA for the CDR3: TGCGCCAGCAGTCCGTCGGACGGGGGTTTACGGACCCAGTACTTC. Protein sequence: CASSPSDGGLRTQYF. The chain couples TRBV10-2 to TRBJ2-5; tentatively, D is TRBD2 (6 bases). Per the germline V gene, CDR1 is WSHSY and CDR2 is SAAADI. The germline V and J ends were trimmed by 5 bases and 7 bases, with 20 bases remaining between them. CDR3 length: 15 residues.

This clonotype was observed at least ten times. The J gene is TRBJ2-7, the V gene TRBV20-1, with 7 bases fitting TRBD2. The V gene end was trimmed by 0 bases and the J gene end by 0 bases; junction bases not matched to a gene: 5. CDR1 and CDR2 from the germline V gene are DFQATT and SNEGSKA (reference sequence). The CDR3 is 15 amino acids. CDR3 protein: CSARDSRGVSYEQYF. The CDR3 coding sequence is TGCAGTGCTAGAGACTCTCGGGGGGTCTCCTACGAGCAGTACTTC.

There are many counts of this clonotype. The rearrangement joins TRBV20-1 to TRBJ1-6, with 7 bases aligning to TRBD1. V shed 1 base and J 10 bases; nucleotides not matched to a gene: 4. The CDR3 spans 13 residues. The germline CDR1 and CDR2 sequences are DFQATT and SNEGSKA (reference sequence). The CDR3 DNA is TGCAGTGCTAGAGGGCAGGGGGTCTCACCCCTCCACTTT. Its protein is CSARGQGVSPLHF.

This clonotype was seen repeatedly, ten times or more. The V and J genes are TRBV20-1 and TRBJ1-3, with D maybe TRBD1 (6 bases). This CDR3 has 13 residues. Germline CDR1 DFQATT, CDR2 SNEGSKA (reference sequence). With 2 bases removed from V and 8 bases from J, the gap between germline ends came to 13 bases. DNA of the CDR3: TGCAGTGCTAGATCAGGGGAGGGAGACACCATATATTTT. Translated, it gives CSARSGEGDTIYF.

Many counts were recorded for this clonotype. The chain joins TRBV18 to TRBJ1-2; D gene uncertain. Trimming cost V 3 bases and J 2 bases, with 7 bases left between them. Per the germline V gene, CDR1 is KGHSH and CDR2 is LQKENI. This CDR3 is built from 13 residues. As DNA, the CDR3 is TGTGCCAGCTCACCGGGGAGCAACTATGGCTACACCTTC. It specifies CASSPGSNYGYTF.

This clonotype was counted ten times or more. The V gene is TRBV5-1, the J gene TRBJ2-1; a weak D match, TRBD2 (5 bases). In germline, CDR1 is SGHRS, CDR2 YFSETQ. With 3 bases removed from V and 6 bases from J, the gap between germline ends came to 13 bases. The length of the CDR3 is 14 residues. The chain's CDR3 is CASSSDPGINEQFF. For the CDR3, the DNA is TGCGCCAGCAGCTCGGACCCCGGGATCAATGAGCAGTTCTTC.

This clonotype was recorded many times. This sequence joins TRBV24-1 and TRBJ2-1; D may be TRBD1 or TRBD2 (7 bases each). The V and J ends lost 7 bases and 1 base respectively, with 13 bases between them. This CDR3 spans 15 amino acids. Looked up from germline, CDR1 is KGHDR and CDR2 is SFDVKD. This chain's CDR3 is CATRAGGASYNEQFF. The CDR3 coding sequence is TGTGCCACCAGGGCAGGGGGGGCATCCTACAATGAGCAGTTCTTC.

This clonotype was detected ten times or more. As DNA, the CDR3 is TGTGCCAGCACGTCTCGCGTGGTGAGCACAGATACGCAGTATTTT. Encoded protein: CASTSRVVSTDTQYF. The rearrangement uses TRBV7-2 and TRBJ2-3; unclear D gene. The CDR3 contains 15 residues. The germline V gene has CDR1 SGHTA and CDR2 FQGNSA. With 7 bases removed from V and 0 bases from J, the gap between germline ends came to 14 bases.

This chain joins TRBV7-8 and TRBJ1-2; D remains ambiguous. Per the germline V gene, CDR1 is SGHVS and CDR2 is FQNEAQ. Deletions cut 1 base from V and 5 bases from J, with 20 bases between. The CDR3 consists of 17 residues. CDR3 in DNA: TGTGCCAGCAGCTTAGTCGGGGTCGGTGGCAGGTCATATGGCTACACCTTC. It is translated as CASSLVGVGGRSYGYTF.

This clonotype was detected ten times or more. This chain connects TRBV20-1 to TRBJ1-2; tentative D call: TRBD1 (6 bases). Per germline, CDR1 DFQATT and CDR2 SNEGSKA (reference sequence). V was clipped by 0 bases and J by 5 bases, with 16 bases between them. The CDR3 spans 15 residues. CDR3: CSARDYGGGLYGYTF. CDR3 bases: TGCAGTGCTAGAGATTATGGGGGGGGCCTATATGGCTACACCTTC.

This clonotype was found many times. V is TRBV20-1 and J is TRBJ1-1; D is uncertain. Per germline, CDR1 DFQATT and CDR2 SNEGSKA (reference sequence). V was trimmed by 5 bases and J by 1 base, leaving 11 bases between them. There are 13 residues in the CDR3. The CDR3, as DNA: TGCAGTGCTGCGACACCTTGGAACACTGAAGCTTTCTTT. It codes for CSAATPWNTEAFF.

This clonotype was picked up many times. The V gene is TRBV20-1, the J gene TRBJ1-3; 8 bases line up with TRBD1. The CDR3 extends over 16 amino acids. The V gene end was trimmed by 6 bases and the J gene end by 0 bases; junction bases not matched to a gene: 10. The V gene's germline CDR1 is DFQATT and CDR2 SNEGSKA (reference sequence). The CDR3: CSAEQGQALSGNTIYF. The CDR3 bases are TGCAGTGCCGAACAGGGACAGGCCCTCTCTGGAAACACCATATATTTT.

This clonotype was found many times. The J gene is TRBJ1-1, the V gene TRBV6-5, with D tentatively TRBD1 (5 bases). V dropped 6 bases and J dropped 10 bases, with 15 bases sitting between them. Germline V gene lookup returns CDR1 MNHEY and CDR2 SVGAGI. The CDR3 runs to 12 residues. CDR3 amino acids: CASSTGGKGAFF. CDR3 nucleotide sequence: TGTGCCAGCAGCACGGGGGGAAAAGGAGCTTTCTTT.

The table lists this clonotype with many counts. V gene TRBV6-1 combines with J gene TRBJ1-2; D is undetermined. This CDR3 is 14 amino acids long. CDR1 and CDR2 from the germline V gene are MNHNS and SASEGT. The V end lost 6 bases, the J end lost 8 bases, and 19 bases lay between the germline ends. Here the CDR3 DNA reads TGTGCCAGCAGGTTACCCTGGGATCGGGAGGGCTACACCTTC. It yields the protein CASRLPWDREGYTF.

In its sample, this clonotype was seen many times. This chain uses TRBV5-1 with TRBJ1-2; D remains unclear. V lost 0 bases and J lost 6, with 3 bases in between. This CDR3 contains 11 residues. Germline V gene lookup returns CDR1 SGHRS and CDR2 YFSETQ. The CDR3 region is CASSLDNGYTF. The CDR3 nucleotides read TGCGCCAGCAGCTTGGATAATGGCTACACCTTC.

Ten or more counts support this clonotype. The chain employs TRBV18 and TRBJ1-2; tentative D call: TRBD1 (5 bases). This CDR3 is 14 amino acids long. V lost 3 bases and J 3 bases, leaving 11 bases between the germline ends. Germline CDR1 KGHSH, CDR2 LQKENI. The CDR3 DNA reads as TGTGCCAGCTCACCTGCGACAGAACACTATGGCTACACCTTC. Protein: CASSPATEHYGYTF.

This chain links TRBV6-5 with TRBJ2-3; D perhaps matches TRBD2 (7 bases). The CDR3 consists of 14 residues. Deletions cut 2 bases from V and 6 bases from J, with 12 bases between. In germline, CDR1 is MNHEY, CDR2 SVGAGI. CDR3 coding DNA: TGTGCCAGCAGTTACGGAGGGAGGGGGGATACGCAGTATTTT. Translating gives CASSYGGRGDTQYF.

This clonotype came up many times. V gene TRBV20-1 combines with J gene TRBJ2-1; maybe TRBD2 (6 bases). This CDR3 comprises 13 residues. CDR1 and CDR2 (germline): DFQATT, SNEGSKA (reference sequence). V was cut by 0 bases and J by 12 bases, with 15 bases left in between. The CDR3 DNA follows: TGCAGTGCTAGAGATGTGCTGGGGGGAGGGCAGTTCTTC. This codes for CSARDVLGGGQFF.

This clonotype was counted at least ten times. The chain carries TRBV5-1 and TRBJ1-3; no clear D. In germline, CDR1 is SGHRS, CDR2 YFSETQ. This CDR3 is built from 15 residues. The V end was cut by 4 bases, the J end by 0 bases, with 11 bases between. CDR3 nucleotide sequence: TGCGCCAGCAGCGGTCCCACCAACTCTGGAAACACCATATATTTT. The encoded protein is CASSGPTNSGNTIYF.

This clonotype was counted ten times or more. The chain joins TRBV12-3 or TRBV12-4 to TRBJ1-1; possibly TRBD1 for D (5 bases). The CDR3 spans 13 residues. The V and J ends lost 2 bases and 5 bases respectively, with 9 bases between them. The chain's CDR3 is CASSLQGTTEAFF. The CDR3 nucleotides are TGTGCCAGCAGTTTACAGGGCACAACTGAAGCTTTCTTT.

There are many counts of this clonotype. The J gene is TRBJ1-1, the V gene TRBV11-2, with no clear D. V was pared by 5 bases and J by 2 bases, with 9 bases between. The CDR3 runs 13 residues. CDR1 SGHAT and CDR2 FQNNGV come from the germline V gene. As DNA, the CDR3 is TGTGCCAGCAGCCTGCATCCTAACACTGAAGCTTTCTTT. It translates to CASSLHPNTEAFF.

This clonotype was seen ten or more times. V is TRBV20-1 and J is TRBJ2-4; D is possibly TRBD1 or TRBD2 (5 bases each). This CDR3 has 13 amino acids. The germline V gene has CDR1 DFQATT and CDR2 SNEGSKA (reference sequence). The ends were cut back, 4 bases at V and 9 bases at J, with 16 bases in the middle. The CDR3 protein is CSANRGGEGIQYF. For the CDR3, the DNA is TGCAGTGCTAACCGTGGGGGAGAAGGCATTCAGTACTTC.

This clonotype was detected many times. The chain combines TRBV5-1 with TRBJ1-2; 7 bases map to TRBD1. V lost 4 bases and J lost 6; bases outside the gene matches: 3. The CDR3 covers 12 residues. Germline CDR1 and CDR2: SGHRS and YFSETQ. The CDR3 nucleotides read TGCGCCAGCAGCCGACAGGGTGATGGCTACACCTTC. Translated: CASSRQGDGYTF.

The table lists this clonotype with many counts. The rearrangement joins TRBV5-1 to TRBJ2-1, with D unclear. The CDR3 runs 15 residues. V lost 4 bases, J lost 3 bases, and 14 bases lay in between. The germline V gene has CDR1 SGHRS and CDR2 YFSETQ. This CDR3 is CASSKQLQYYNEQFF. The DNA of the CDR3 is TGCGCCAGCAGCAAACAGCTTCAGTACTACAATGAGCAGTTCTTC.

The table lists this clonotype with many counts. The rearrangement links TRBV5-6 to TRBJ2-3, with TRBD2 as a possible D gene (5 bases). CDR3 length equals 13 residues. V was pared by 4 bases and J by 7 bases, with 13 bases between. Germline V gene data show CDR1 as SGHDT and CDR2 as YYEEEE. Written as DNA, the CDR3 is TGTGCCAGCAGCGGACGGGGTCCAAATACGCAGTATTTT. This codes for CASSGRGPNTQYF.

This clonotype has at least ten counts. The chain employs TRBV5-4 and TRBJ2-2, with a tentative D call TRBD2 (7 bases). V shed 4 bases and J shed 4 bases, with 17 bases lying between them. CDR1 and CDR2 from the germline V gene are SGHNT and YYREEE (reference sequence). The CDR3 extends over 16 amino acids. CDR3 loop: CASSAQGGGGTGELFF. In nucleotides, the CDR3 is TGTGCCAGCAGCGCCCAGGGCGGGGGCGGCACCGGGGAGCTGTTTTTT.

This clonotype came up many times. This sequence joins TRBV6-1 and TRBJ2-7, with a possible D match to TRBD2 (6 bases). The germline V gene encodes CDR1 MNHNS and CDR2 SASEGT. The CDR3 extends over 12 amino acids. The V end lost 5 bases, the J end lost 7 bases, and 12 bases lay between the germline ends. This chain's CDR3 is CASSRGEWEQYF. As DNA, the CDR3 is TGTGCCAGCAGTCGCGGGGAGTGGGAGCAGTACTTC.